Sequencing of this T cell receptor beta chain was carried out in a study of blood T cell repertoires in COVID-19. Study overall: Whether acute or convalescent, the COVID-19 samples came from the United States, Italy and Spain.

The CDR3 consists of 15 residues. V trimming: 2 bases; J trimming: 6 bases; junction bases outside the gene matches: 5. Per germline, CDR1 SNHLY and CDR2 FYNNEI. Libraries were prepared by immunoSEQ multiplex PCR; TCRdb keeps only in-frame clonotypes and omits some of them. This sample has tens of thousands of clones, with around 81% found just once. This receptor was taken from a human donor in a cohort sampled during active COVID-19. The rearrangement uses TRBV2 and TRBJ2-1; 9 bases are shared with TRBD2. Sequencing used peripheral blood. CDR3 nucleotides: TGTGCCAGCAGTGAACTGCGGGGGGGCCCCAATGAGCAGTTCTTC. This codes for CASSELRGGPNEQFF.